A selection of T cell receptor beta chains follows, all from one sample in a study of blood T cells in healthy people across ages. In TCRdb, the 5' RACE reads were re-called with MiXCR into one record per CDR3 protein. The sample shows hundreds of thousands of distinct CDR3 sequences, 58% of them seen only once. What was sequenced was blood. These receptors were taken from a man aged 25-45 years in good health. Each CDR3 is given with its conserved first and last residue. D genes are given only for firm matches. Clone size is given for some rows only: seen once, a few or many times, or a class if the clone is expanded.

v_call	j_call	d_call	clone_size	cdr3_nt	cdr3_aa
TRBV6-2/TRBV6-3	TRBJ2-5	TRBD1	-	TGTGCCAGCAGTACCTTTGGGACAGGGGGCAATGAGCAGTACTTC	CASSTFGTGGNEQYF
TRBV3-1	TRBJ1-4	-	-	TGTGCCAGCGAAGCGGGGGAAAAACTGTTTTTT	CASEAGEKLFF
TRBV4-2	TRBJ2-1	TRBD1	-	TGTGCCAGCAGCCAATCTTACAGGGGCGATGAGCAGTTCTTC	CASSQSYRGDEQFF
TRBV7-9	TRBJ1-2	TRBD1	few	TGTGCCAGCAGCACACTACAGGGGTTAAGAGGCTACACCTTC	CASSTLQGLRGYTF
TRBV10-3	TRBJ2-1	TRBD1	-	TGTGCCCTCAGTGACCCAGGGGGCGGGGAGCAGTTCTTC	CALSDPGGGEQFF
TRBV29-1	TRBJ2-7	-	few	TGCAGCGTTGTTGTAGGGGAGCAGTACTTC	CSVVVGEQYF
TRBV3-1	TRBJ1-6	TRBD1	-	TGTGCCAGCAGCCAAGTACCCGACAGGGCTAATTCACCCCTCCACTTT	CASSQVPDRANSPLHF
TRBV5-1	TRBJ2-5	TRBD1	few	TGCGCCAGCAGCCGGGAAGGACAGGGGGGCCTCCAGCAGTACTTC	CASSREGQGGLQQYF
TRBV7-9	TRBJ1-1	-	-	TGTGCCAGCAGCTTTTATATGGGGACTGAAGCTTTCTTT	CASSFYMGTEAFF
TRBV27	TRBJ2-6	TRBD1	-	TGTGCCAGCAGTAACAGCACAGGGGGCGCTGGGGCCAACGTCCTGACTTTC	CASSNSTGGAGANVLTF
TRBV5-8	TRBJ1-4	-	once	TGTGCCAGCAGGGGGGAACCCGAAAATGAAAAACTGTTTTTT	CASRGEPENEKLFF
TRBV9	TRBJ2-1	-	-	TGTGCCAGCAGCGTATTCGAGTCCTACAATGAGCAGTTCTTC	CASSVFESYNEQFF
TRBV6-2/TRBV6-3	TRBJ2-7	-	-	TGTGCCAGCATCAGGGGCGGGAGCTCCTACGAGCAGTACTTC	CASIRGGSSYEQYF
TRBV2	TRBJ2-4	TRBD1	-	TGTGCCAGCAGGAGGGACAGGGGAGAGGACATTCAGTACTTC	CASRRDRGEDIQYF
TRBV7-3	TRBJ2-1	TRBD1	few	TGTGCCAGCAGCTTAGGGACAGGCCTAAACAATGAGCAGTTCTTC	CASSLGTGLNNEQFF
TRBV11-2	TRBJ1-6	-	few	TGTGCCAGCAGCTTGGATACGAATTCACCCCTCCACTTT	CASSLDTNSPLHF
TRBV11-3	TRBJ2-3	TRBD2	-	TGTGCCAGCAGCTTAGATACTCGCGGGGGGGCCGGAGATACGCAGTATTTT	CASSLDTRGGAGDTQYF
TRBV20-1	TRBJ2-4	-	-	TGCAGTGCTAGAACCGGGACACCCAAAAACATTCAGTACTTC	CSARTGTPKNIQYF
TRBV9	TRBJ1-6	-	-	TGTGCCAGCAGCGAGTACGGGTCCGGCGGTTCACCCCTCCACTTT	CASSEYGSGGSPLHF
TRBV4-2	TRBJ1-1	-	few	TGTGCCAGCAGCCAAAACCCTAAGGACACTGAAGCTTTCTTT	CASSQNPKDTEAFF
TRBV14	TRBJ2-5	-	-	TGTGCCAGCAGCCCATACAGGGTCCAAGAGACCCAGTACTTC	CASSPYRVQETQYF
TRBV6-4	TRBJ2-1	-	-	TGTGCCAGCAGTGACTCTCACCAGAACAATGAGCAGTTCTTC	CASSDSHQNNEQFF
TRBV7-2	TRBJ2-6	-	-	TGTGCCAGCAGCTTAGTGGCGGGAAGCTCTGGGGCCAACGTCCTGACTTTC	CASSLVAGSSGANVLTF
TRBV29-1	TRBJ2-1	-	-	TGCAGCGTCGCTTCGGGGCCCAATGAGCAGTTCTTC	CSVASGPNEQFF
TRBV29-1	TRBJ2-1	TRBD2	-	TGCAGCGTTGCGGGAGGGTCCCGTGAGCAGTTCTTC	CSVAGGSREQFF
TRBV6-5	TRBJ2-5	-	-	TGTGCCAGCAGTTACTCGAATAACGGCGGGGGCCTCCAAGAGACCCAGTACTTC	CASSYSNNGGGLQETQYF
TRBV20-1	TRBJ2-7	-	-	TGCAGTGCTAGGTCTAGACAGAGAACCTACGAGCAGTACTTC	CSARSRQRTYEQYF
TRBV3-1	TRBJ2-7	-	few	TGTGCCAGCAGCCAATCCCAGACGGCTAGGTCCTACGAGCAGTACTTC	CASSQSQTARSYEQYF
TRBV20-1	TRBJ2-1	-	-	TGCAGTGCTAGTGAGGCGAAGTGGCCCTACGATGAGCAGTTCTTC	CSASEAKWPYDEQFF
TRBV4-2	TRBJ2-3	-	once	TGTGCCAGCAGCCAAGATGAAGGGTTCAGGGGGGGAGATACGCAGTATTTT	CASSQDEGFRGGDTQYF
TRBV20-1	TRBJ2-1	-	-	TGCAGTGCTGAATACAGGAACAGAGGCCACAAAGAGCAGTTCTTC	CSAEYRNRGHKEQFF
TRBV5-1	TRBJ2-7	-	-	TGCGCCAGCAGCTTCCTCTCGCACGGACTACTCTACGAGCAGTACTTC	CASSFLSHGLLYEQYF
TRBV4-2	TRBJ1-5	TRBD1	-	TGTGCCAGCAGCCAAGTGGGTAAAGGGGGCAGTCAGCCCCAGCATTTT	CASSQVGKGGSQPQHF
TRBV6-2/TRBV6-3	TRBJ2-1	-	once	TGTGCCACAGGGGGGAGGCTGAATGAGCAGTTCTTC	CATGGRLNEQFF
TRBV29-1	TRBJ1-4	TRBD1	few	TGCAGCGTTGGGGTTCGACAGGGACCTGAAAAACTGTTTTTT	CSVGVRQGPEKLFF
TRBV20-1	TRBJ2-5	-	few	TGCAGTGCTAGCGGGCAGGGGTACCAAGAGACCCAGTACTTC	CSASGQGYQETQYF
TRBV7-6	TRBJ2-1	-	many	TGTGCCAGCAGCTTAGGTCTCGACAATGAGCAGTTCTTC	CASSLGLDNEQFF
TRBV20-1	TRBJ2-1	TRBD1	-	TGCAGTGCTAGACTTGTCGGACAGGGCGGGAATGAGCAGTTCTTC	CSARLVGQGGNEQFF
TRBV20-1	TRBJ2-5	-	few	TGCAGTGCTAGAGATTACAGGCTTATAGGGACCCAGTACTTC	CSARDYRLIGTQYF
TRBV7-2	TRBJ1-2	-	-	TGTGCCAGCAGCCCTTGGGGCGGGGGTTCCCTAATGGGCTACACCTTC	CASSPWGGGSLMGYTF
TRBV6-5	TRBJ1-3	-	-	TGTGCCGTGAGGGCTCTTGGAAACACCATATATTTT	CAVRALGNTIYF
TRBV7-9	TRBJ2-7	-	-	TGTGCCAGCAGCCCCCGCTGGGGCCCCTACGAGCAGTACTTC	CASSPRWGPYEQYF
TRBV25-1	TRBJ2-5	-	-	TGTGCCAGCAGTGAAATGCCCTCCCCGGGACGCCCAAAAGAGACCCAGTACTTC	CASSEMPSPGRPKETQYF
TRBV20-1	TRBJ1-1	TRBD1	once	TGCAGTGCTGGGACAGACATGAACACTGAAGCTTTCTTT	CSAGTDMNTEAFF